This T cell receptor beta chain appears in the sequencing data of a study of CD8 T cells in Susac syndrome. Blood CD8+ and CD4+ T cells underwent high-throughput TCR beta sequencing. This clonotype occurred once. CDR3 length: 15 amino acids. The ends lost 2 bases at V and 2 bases at J; junction bases unmatched: 5. Germline values: CDR1 MNHEY, CDR2 SMNVEV (reference sequence). Random hexamers served to reverse transcribe roughly 0.45 to 1 ug RNA. By means of immunoSEQ multiplex PCR, TCR beta CDR3 spanning 54 Vbeta and 13 Jbeta underwent amplification. Using its own MiXCR run on the immunoSEQ multiplex PCR reads, TCRdb lists one record per CDR3 protein. The sample carries about 140,000 distinct CDR3 sequences, around 95% recorded once.

The sample comprised CD8+ T cells from PBMCs. The chain carries TRBV27 and TRBJ2-7, with 8 bases fitting TRBD2. The TCR originated in a human donor with Susac syndrome. This CDR3 is CASSLLLGRAYEQYF. CDR3 DNA: TGTGCCAGCAGTTTACTCCTCGGGAGGGCCTACGAGCAGTACTTC.